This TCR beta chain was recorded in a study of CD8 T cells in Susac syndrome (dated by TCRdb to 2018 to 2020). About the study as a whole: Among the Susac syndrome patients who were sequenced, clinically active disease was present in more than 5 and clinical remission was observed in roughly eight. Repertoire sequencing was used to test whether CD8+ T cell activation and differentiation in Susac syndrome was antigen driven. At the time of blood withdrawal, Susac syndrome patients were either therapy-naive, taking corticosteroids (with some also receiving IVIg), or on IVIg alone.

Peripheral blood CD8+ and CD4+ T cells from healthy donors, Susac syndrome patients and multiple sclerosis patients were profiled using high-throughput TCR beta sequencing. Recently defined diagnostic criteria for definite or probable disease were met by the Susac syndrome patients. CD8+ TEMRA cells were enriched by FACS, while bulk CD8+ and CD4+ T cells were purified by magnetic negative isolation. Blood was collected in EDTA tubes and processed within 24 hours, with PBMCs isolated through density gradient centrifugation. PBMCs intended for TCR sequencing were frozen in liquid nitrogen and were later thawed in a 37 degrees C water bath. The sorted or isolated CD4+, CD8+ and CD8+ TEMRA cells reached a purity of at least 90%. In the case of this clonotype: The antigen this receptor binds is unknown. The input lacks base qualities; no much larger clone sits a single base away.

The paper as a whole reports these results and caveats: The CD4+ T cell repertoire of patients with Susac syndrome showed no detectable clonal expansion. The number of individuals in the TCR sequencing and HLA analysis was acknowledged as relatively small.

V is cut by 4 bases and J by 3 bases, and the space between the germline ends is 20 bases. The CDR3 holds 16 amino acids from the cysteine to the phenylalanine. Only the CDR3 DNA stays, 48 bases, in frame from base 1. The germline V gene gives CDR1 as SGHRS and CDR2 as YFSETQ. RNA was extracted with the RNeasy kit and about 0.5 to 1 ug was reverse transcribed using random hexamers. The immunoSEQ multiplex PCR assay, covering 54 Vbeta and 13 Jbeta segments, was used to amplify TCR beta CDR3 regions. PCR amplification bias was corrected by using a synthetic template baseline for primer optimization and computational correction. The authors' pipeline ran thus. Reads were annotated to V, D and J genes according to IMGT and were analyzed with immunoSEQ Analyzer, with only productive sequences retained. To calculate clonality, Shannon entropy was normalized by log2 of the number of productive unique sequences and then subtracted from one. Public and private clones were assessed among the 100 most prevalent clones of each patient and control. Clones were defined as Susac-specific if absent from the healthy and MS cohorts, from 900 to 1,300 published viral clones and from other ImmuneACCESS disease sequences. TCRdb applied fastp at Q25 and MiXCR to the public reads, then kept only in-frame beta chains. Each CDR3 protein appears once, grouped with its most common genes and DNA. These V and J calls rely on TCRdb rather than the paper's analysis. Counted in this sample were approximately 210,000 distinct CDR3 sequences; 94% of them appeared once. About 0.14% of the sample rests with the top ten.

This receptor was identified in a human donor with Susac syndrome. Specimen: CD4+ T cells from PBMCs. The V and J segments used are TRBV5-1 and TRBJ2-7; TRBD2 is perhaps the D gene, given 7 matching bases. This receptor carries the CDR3 CASSRPRGASDYEQYF. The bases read TGCGCCAGCAGCCGTCCCCGGGGGGCGAGTGACTACGAGCAGTACTTC.